A selection of T cell receptor beta chains follows, all from one sample in a study of blood T cell repertoires in COVID-19. Generated by immunoSEQ multiplex PCR, the TCRdb table keeps only in-frame clones and is missing some. In the table there are 230,000 or so clones, about 90% of which are singletons. Sequencing was carried out using peripheral blood. These receptors originate from a man aged 40-49 years with active or convalescent COVID-19. Both conserved end residues are part of each CDR3. The D gene is left open where the match is weak. The size entry is marked missing in some rows and otherwise reads once, few, many or a size class.

. TRBJ2-7 TRBV3-1/TRBV3-2 TRBD2 TGTGCCAGCAGCCGCCCTACTAGCGGGGGCTACGAGCAGTACTTC CASSRPTSGGYEQYF
. TRBJ1-3 TRBV6-6 . TGTGCCAGCACCGAACAAGACTCTGGAAACACCATATATTTT CASTEQDSGNTIYF
. TRBJ2-7 TRBV27 TRBD1 TGTGCCAGCAGTAAAATCCGCGGGACAGGTGATAACCAGCAGTACTTC CASSKIRGTGDNQQYF
. TRBJ2-2 TRBV6-5 TRBD1 TGTGCCAGCAGGCTGAGGACAGGGCCCGGGGAGCTGTTTTTT CASRLRTGPGELFF
. TRBJ1-3 TRBV27 . TGTGCCAGCAGTCCGCAGCCGGGAAACTCTGGAAACACCATATATTTT CASSPQPGNSGNTIYF
once TRBJ1-6 TRBV9 . TGTGCCAGCAGCGTAGCTCCCCAGGGGTCGTTATCCTATAATTCACCCCTCCACTTT CASSVAPQGSLSYNSPLHF
. TRBJ1-5 TRBV3-1/TRBV3-2 . TGTGCCAGCAGCCAAGATGAAAACTTTAATCAGCCCCAGCATTTT CASSQDENFNQPQHF
few TRBJ1-2 TRBV9 TRBD1 TGTGCCAGCAGCGTAAGGGCGTCAACAGGGGGAGAGGGCTATGGCTACACCTTC CASSVRASTGGEGYGYTF
. TRBJ2-3 TRBV5-5 . TGTGCCAGCAGCTTAGGGAGGTTTTCCACAGATACGCAGTATTTT CASSLGRFSTDTQYF
. TRBJ1-5 TRBV19 . TGTGCCAGTAGTATCGAGGGTATTCAGCCCCAGCATTTT CASSIEGIQPQHF
. TRBJ2-7 TRBV5-1 . TGCGCCAGCAGCCCCGACCCGGACACGGGACACCCCATCGAGCAGTACTTC CASSPDPDTGHPIEQYF
. TRBJ2-1 TRBV5-6 . TGTGCCAGCAGCTTTGAGGTGAGCTCTATACGCAGCCTGAATGAGCAGTTCTTC CASSFEVSSIRSLNEQFF
. TRBJ1-1 TRBV27 . TGTGCCAGCAGTTTAAAATCCTACTCGGGGTCTCTGAACACTGAAGCTTTCTTT CASSLKSYSGSLNTEAFF
. TRBJ2-3 TRBV4-1 TRBD1 TGCGCCAGCAGCCTGGGACAGGTAATTGGCACAGATACGCAGTATTTT CASSLGQVIGTDTQYF
. TRBJ2-1 TRBV28 . TGTGCCAGCTTGACTCCAGGAGGTAATGAGCAGTTCTTC CASLTPGGNEQFF
. TRBJ1-2 TRBV27 . TGTGCCAGCAGTGCGGCCAGTGCCTATGGCTACACCTTC CASSAASAYGYTF
. TRBJ1-3 TRBV28 . TGTGCCAGCAGCTCAGGTTCCTACTCTGGAAACACCATATATTTT CASSSGSYSGNTIYF
. TRBJ1-5 TRBV19 . TGTGCCAGTAGACAATGGGGAGGAGGGATGAGCAATCAGCCCCAGCATTTT CASRQWGGGMSNQPQHF
. TRBJ1-2 TRBV7-2 . TGTGCCAGCAGCCCCGGACAGACGCCATATGGCTACACCTTC CASSPGQTPYGYTF
. TRBJ1-6 TRBV5-1 . TGCGCCAGCAGCTTGGCCGGGGGGGTTAATAATTCACCCCTCCACTTT CASSLAGGVNNSPLHF